The T cell receptor beta chain described here comes from a study of blood T cell repertoires in COVID-19. Across the whole study: From T cells, B-cell-depleted T cells, or PBMCs came the material, which was cDNA or gDNA.

The study recruited people aged about 18 to 95 years across around 24 US areas. Categorization into cohorts depended on clinical history that participants reported. The method was immunoSEQ multiplex PCR; TCRdb's version includes in-frame clones alone and lacks a portion of them. The top ten clones hold 1.9% of a sample with approximately 300,000 clones, around 85% of them seen once. In germline, CDR1 is ENHRY, CDR2 SYGVKD. Trimming cost V 6 bases and J 2 bases, with 5 bases left between them. This CDR3 has 11 amino acids. This clonotype originated in a woman aged 25 to 39 who had been exposed to COVID-19. The chain combines TRBV10-3 with TRBJ2-7; no clear D gene. The specimen was PBMCs or T cells enriched from blood (not recorded which). The CDR3 DNA follows: TGTGCCATCAGCCACACCTACGAGCAGTACTTC. Translation gives CAISHTYEQYF.